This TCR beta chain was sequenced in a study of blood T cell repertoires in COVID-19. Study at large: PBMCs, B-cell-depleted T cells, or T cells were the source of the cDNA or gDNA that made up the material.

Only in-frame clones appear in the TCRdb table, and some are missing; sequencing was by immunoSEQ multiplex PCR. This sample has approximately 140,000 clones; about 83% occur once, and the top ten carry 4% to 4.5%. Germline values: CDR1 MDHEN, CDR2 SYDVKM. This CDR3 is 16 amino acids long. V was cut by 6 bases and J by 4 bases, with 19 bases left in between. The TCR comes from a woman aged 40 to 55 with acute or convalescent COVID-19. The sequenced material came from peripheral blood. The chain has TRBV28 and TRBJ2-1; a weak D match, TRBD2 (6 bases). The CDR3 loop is CASSLGGGFRYNEQFF. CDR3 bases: TGTGCCAGCAGCCTAGGCGGAGGGTTTCGGTACAATGAGCAGTTCTTC.